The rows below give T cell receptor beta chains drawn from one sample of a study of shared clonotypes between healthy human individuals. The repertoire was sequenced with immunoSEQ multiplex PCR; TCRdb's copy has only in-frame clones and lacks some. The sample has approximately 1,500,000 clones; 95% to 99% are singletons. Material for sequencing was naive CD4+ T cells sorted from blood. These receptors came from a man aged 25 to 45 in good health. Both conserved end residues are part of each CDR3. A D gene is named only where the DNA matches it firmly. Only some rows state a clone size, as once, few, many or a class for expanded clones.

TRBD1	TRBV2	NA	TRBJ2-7	CASSPPGQDIYEQYF	TGTGCCAGCAGTCCACCGGGACAGGATATTTACGAGCAGTACTTC
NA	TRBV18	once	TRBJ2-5	CASSPPRGGETQYF	TGTGCCAGCTCACCACCGCGGGGAGGAGAGACCCAGTACTTC
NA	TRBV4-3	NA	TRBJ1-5	CASSQAQGTQPQHF	TGCGCCAGCAGCCAAGCCCAGGGGACTCAGCCCCAGCATTTT
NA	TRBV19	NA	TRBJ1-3	CASRAGSSGNTIYF	TGTGCCAGTAGGGCCGGGTCTTCTGGAAACACCATATATTTT
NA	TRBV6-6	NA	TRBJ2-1	CASSYRGSSGEQFF	TGTGCCAGCAGTTACCGGGGTAGCTCAGGTGAGCAGTTCTTC
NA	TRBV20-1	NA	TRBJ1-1	CSARAITEAFF	TGCAGTGCTAGAGCTATTACTGAAGCTTTCTTT
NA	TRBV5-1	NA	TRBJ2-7	CASTTPGQSYEQYF	TGCGCCAGCACCACCCCGGGGCAGTCCTACGAGCAGTACTTC
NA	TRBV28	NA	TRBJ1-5	CATTHRSNQPQHF	TGTGCCACCACACACAGGAGCAATCAGCCCCAGCATTTT
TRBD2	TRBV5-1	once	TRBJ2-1	CASGTSGWDEQFF	TGCGCCAGCGGGACTAGCGGATGGGATGAGCAGTTCTTC
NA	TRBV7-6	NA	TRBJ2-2	CASSSFRQTGELFF	TGTGCCAGCAGCTCTTTCAGGCAGACCGGGGAGCTGTTTTTT
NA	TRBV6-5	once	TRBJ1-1	CASTGVTPNTEAFF	TGTGCCAGCACTGGGGTCACCCCGAACACTGAAGCTTTCTTT
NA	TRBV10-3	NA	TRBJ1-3	CAISEGQDSGNTIYF	TGTGCCATCAGTGAGGGGCAAGACTCTGGAAACACCATATATTTT
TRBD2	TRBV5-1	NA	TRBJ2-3	CASSLLTGGRADTQYF	TGCGCCAGCAGCTTGTTAACGGGAGGGAGGGCGGATACGCAGTATTTT